This T cell receptor beta chain came from a study of shared clonotypes between healthy human individuals. Study-level findings and limits: The sole specimen, blood, was sampled, and tissue repertoires likely differ. The donor pool, a small one, limited the genetic and exposure-history diversity represented. Sorted-subset samples were not fully sequenced, rarefaction indicated.

The method was immunoSEQ multiplex PCR; TCRdb's version includes in-frame clones alone and lacks a portion of them. Of about 2.2 million clones in the sample, 85% to 95% were seen once. About this clone: Its target is not known.

Terminally differentiated effector memory CD45RA+ cells were excluded by CCR7 positive selection of CD45RO-negative cells. With 6 bases removed from V and 7 bases from J, the gap between germline ends came to 15 bases. The CDR3 runs 13 residues. Germline lookup yields CDR1 SGHAT and CDR2 FQNNGV. The TCR sequence derives from a man between 18 and 29 years old in good health. Some clones in this sample may be carry-over from other donors' samples. What was sequenced was naive CD8+ T cells from PBMCs. The chain recombines TRBV11-2 with TRBJ1-2; tentatively, D is TRBD1 (5 bases). The CDR3 nucleotides read TGTGCCAGCAGACATATAAGGGGTTTTGGCTACACCTTC. Translation gives CASRHIRGFGYTF.